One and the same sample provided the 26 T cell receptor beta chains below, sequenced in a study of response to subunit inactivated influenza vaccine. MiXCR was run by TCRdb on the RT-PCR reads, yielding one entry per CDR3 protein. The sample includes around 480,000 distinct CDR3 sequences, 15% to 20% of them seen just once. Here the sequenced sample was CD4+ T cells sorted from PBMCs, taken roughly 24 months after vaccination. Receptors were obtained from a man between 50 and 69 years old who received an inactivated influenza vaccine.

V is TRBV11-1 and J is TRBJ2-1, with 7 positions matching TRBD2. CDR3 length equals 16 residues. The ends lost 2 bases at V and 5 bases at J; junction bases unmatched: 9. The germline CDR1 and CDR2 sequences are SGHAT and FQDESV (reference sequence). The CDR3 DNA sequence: TGTGCCAGCAGCTTATTTTCGCGGGGGAGTCACAATGAGCAGTTCTTC. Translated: CASSLFSRGSHNEQFF. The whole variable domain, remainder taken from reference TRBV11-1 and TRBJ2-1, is EAEVAQSPRYKITEKSQAVAFWCDPISGHATLYWYRQILGQGPELLVQFQDESVVDDSQLPKDRFSAERLKGVDSTLKIQPAELGDSAMYLCASSLFSRGSHNEQFFGPGTRLTVL.

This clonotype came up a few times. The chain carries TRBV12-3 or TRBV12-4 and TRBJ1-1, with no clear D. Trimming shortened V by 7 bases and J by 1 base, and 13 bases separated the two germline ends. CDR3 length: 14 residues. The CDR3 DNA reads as TGTGCCAGCACCCCCATAGCCAAGAACACTGAAGCTTTCTTT. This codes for CASTPIAKNTEAFF.

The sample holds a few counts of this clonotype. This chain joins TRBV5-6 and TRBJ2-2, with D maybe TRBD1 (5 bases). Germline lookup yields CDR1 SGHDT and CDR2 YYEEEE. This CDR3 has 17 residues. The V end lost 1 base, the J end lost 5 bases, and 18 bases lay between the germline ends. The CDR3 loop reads CASSLSGRGLRTGELFF. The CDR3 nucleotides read TGTGCCAGCAGCTTGAGTGGAAGGGGTTTGAGGACCGGGGAGCTGTTTTTT.

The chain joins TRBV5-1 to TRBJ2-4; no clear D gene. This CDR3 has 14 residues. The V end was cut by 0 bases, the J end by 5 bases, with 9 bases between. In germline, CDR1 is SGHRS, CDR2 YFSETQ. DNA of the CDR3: TGCGCCAGCAGCTTGGGGAACCGAGAAAACATTCAGTACTTC. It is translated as CASSLGNRENIQYF.

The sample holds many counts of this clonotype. The CDR3: CSVKGSINEQFF. DNA of the CDR3: TGCAGCGTTAAAGGCTCTATCAATGAGCAGTTCTTC. V is TRBV29-1 and J is TRBJ2-1; no definite D call. Trimming stripped 5 bases from V and 6 bases from J, with 11 bases between. Per the germline V gene, CDR1 is SQVTM and CDR2 is ANQGSEA. CDR3 size: 12 residues.

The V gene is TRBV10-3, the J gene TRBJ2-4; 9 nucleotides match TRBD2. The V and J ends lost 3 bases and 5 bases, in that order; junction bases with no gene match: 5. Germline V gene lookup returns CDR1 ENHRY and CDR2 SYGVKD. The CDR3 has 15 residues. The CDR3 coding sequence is TGTGCCATCAGTGATTCACTAGCGGGCGAAAACATTCAGTACTTC. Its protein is CAISDSLAGENIQYF.

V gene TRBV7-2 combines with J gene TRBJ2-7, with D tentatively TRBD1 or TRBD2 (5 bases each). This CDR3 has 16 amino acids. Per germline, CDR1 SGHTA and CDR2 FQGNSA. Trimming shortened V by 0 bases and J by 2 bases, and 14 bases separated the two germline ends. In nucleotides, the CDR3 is TGTGCCAGCAGCTTAGCTATAGCGTTGGGGCCCTACGAGCAGTACTTC. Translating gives CASSLAIALGPYEQYF.

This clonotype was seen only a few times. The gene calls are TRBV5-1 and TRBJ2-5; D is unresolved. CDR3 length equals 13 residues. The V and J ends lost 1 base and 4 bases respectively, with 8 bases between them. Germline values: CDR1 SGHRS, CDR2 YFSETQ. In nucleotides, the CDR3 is TGCGCCAGCAGCTTGATCGGTGGAGAGACCCAGTACTTC. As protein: CASSLIGGETQYF. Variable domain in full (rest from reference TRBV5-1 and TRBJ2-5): KAGVTQTPRYLIKTRGQQVTLSCSPISGHRSVSWYQQTPGQGLQFLFEYFSETQRNKGNFPGRFSGRQFSNSRSEMNVSTLELGDSALYLCASSLIGGETQYFGPGTRLLVL.

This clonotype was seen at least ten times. The DNA of the CDR3 is TGTGCCAGCAGTTACTCGACCAGACGACGGGAAGAGACCCAGTACTTC. Amino acid sequence: CASSYSTRRREETQYF. The rearrangement joins TRBV6-2 or TRBV6-3 to TRBJ2-5; D is undetermined. There are 16 residues in the CDR3. CDR1 is MNHEY and CDR2 is SVGEGT in the germline V gene. V was trimmed by 0 bases and J by 3 bases, leaving 14 bases between them.

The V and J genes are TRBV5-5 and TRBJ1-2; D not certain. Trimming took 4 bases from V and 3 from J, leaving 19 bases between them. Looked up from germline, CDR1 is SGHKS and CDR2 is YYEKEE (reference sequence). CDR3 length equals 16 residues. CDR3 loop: CASSLLTGTLDYGYTF. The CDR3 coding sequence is TGTGCCAGCAGCCTATTAACGGGCACCTTAGACTATGGCTACACCTTC. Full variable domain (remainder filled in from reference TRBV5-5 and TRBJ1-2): DAGVTQSPTHLIKTRGQQVTLRCSPISGHKSVSWYQQVLGQGPQFIFQYYEKEERGRGNFPDRFSARQFPNYSSELNVNALLLGDSALYLCASSLLTGTLDYGYTFGSGTRLTVV.

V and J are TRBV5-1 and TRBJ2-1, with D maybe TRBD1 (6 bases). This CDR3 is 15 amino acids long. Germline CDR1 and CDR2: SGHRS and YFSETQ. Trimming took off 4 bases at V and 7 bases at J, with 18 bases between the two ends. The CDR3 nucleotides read TGCGCCAGCAGCGGGGACACCTCCGTTAGGAATGAGCAGTTCTTC. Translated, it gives CASSGDTSVRNEQFF.

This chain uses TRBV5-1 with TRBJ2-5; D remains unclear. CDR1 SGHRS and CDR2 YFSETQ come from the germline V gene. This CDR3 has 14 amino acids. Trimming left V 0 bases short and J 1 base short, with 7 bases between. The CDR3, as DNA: TGCGCCAGCAGCTTGGGGGTCGCCCAAGAGACCCAGTACTTC. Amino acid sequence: CASSLGVAQETQYF.

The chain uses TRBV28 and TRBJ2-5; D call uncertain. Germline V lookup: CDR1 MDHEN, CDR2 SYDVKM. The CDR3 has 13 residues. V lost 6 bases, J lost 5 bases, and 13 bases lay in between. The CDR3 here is CASRSPSGETQYF. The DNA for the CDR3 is TGTGCCAGCAGGTCCCCCTCTGGGGAGACCCAGTACTTC.

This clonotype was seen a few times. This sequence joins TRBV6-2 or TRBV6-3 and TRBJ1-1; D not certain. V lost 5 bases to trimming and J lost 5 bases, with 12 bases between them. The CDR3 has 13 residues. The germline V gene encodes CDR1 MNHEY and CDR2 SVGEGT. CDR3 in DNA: TGTGCCAGCAGTCGTTTCGACGGGACTGAAGCTTTCTTT. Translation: CASSRFDGTEAFF.

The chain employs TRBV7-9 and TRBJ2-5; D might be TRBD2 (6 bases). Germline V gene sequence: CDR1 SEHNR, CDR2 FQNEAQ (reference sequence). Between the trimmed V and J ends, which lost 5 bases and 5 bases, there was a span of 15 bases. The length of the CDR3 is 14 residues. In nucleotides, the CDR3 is TGTGCCAGCAGCAAAACGGGACTCCGGGAGACCCAGTACTTC. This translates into CASSKTGLRETQYF.

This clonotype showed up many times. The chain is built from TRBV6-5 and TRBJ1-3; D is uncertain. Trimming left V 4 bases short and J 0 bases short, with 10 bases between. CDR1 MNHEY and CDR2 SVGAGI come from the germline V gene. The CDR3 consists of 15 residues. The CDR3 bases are TGTGCCAGCAGTTTGGGTCTCTACTCTGGAAACACCATATATTTT. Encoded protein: CASSLGLYSGNTIYF.

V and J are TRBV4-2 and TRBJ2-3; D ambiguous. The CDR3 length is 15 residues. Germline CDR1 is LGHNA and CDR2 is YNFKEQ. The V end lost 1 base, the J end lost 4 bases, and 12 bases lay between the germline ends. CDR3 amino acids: CASSQGQAGPDTQYF. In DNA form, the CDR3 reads TGTGCCAGCAGCCAAGGGCAGGCCGGGCCAGATACGCAGTATTTT.

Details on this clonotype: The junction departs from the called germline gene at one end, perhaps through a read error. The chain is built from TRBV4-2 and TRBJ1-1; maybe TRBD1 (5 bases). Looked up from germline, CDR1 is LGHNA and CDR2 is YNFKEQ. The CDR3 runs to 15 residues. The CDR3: CASSRGGTMNAEAFF. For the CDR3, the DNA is TGTGCCAGCAGCCGGGGGGGGACCATGAACGCTGAAGCTTTCTTT.

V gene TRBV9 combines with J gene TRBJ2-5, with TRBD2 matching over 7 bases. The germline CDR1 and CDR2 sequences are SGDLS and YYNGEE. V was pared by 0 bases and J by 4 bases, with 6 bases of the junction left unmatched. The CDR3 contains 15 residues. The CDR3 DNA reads TGTGCCAGCAGCGTAGTTGGCGGGAGTAGAGAGACCCAGTACTTC. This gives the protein CASSVVGGSRETQYF.

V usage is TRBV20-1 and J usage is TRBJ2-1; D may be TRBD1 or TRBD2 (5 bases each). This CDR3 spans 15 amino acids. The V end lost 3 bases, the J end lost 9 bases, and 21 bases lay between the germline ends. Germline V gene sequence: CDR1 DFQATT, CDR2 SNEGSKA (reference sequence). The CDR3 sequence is CSASYLEGRDGEQFF. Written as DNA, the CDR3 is TGCAGTGCTAGCTATCTTGAGGGGAGAGACGGTGAGCAGTTCTTC.

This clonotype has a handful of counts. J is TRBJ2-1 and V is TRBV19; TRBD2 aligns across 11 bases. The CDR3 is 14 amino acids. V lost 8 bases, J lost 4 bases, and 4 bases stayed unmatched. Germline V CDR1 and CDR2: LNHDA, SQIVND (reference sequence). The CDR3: CASGASGRYNEQFF. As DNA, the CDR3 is TGTGCCAGTGGGGCTAGCGGGAGGTACAATGAGCAGTTCTTC. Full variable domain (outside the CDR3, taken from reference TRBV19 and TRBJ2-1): DGGITQSPKYLFRKEGQNVTLSCEQNLNHDAMYWYRQDPGQGLRLIYYSQIVNDFQKGDIAEGYSVSREKKESFPLTVTSAQKNPTAFYLCASGASGRYNEQFFGPGTRLTVL.

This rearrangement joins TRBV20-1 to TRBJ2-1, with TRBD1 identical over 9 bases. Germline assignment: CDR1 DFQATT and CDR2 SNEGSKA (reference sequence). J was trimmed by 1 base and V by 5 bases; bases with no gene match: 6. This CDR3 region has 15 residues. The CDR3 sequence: CSAYTGTGSYNEQFF. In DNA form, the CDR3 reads TGCAGTGCTTATACCGGGACAGGGTCCTACAATGAGCAGTTCTTC.

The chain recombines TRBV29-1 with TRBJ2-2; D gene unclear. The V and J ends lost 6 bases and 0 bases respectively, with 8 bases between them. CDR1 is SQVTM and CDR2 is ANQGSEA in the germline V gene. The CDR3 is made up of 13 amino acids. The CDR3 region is CSVATANTGELFF. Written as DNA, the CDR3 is TGCAGCGTAGCAACAGCGAACACCGGGGAGCTGTTTTTT.

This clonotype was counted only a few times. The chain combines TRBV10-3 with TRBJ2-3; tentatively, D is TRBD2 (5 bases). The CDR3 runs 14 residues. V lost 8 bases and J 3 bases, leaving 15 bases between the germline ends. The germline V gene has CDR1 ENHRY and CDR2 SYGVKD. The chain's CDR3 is CAISARDGTDTQYF. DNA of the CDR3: TGTGCCATCTCCGCGAGGGATGGGACAGATACGCAGTATTTT.

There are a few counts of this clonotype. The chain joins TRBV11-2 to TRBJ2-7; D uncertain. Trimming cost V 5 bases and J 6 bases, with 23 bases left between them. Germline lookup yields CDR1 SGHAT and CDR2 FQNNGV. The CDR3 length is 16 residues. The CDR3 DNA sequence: TGTGCCAGCAGCCCATCCAGAACGCACCTCCCCTCCGAGCAGTACTTC. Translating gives CASSPSRTHLPSEQYF.

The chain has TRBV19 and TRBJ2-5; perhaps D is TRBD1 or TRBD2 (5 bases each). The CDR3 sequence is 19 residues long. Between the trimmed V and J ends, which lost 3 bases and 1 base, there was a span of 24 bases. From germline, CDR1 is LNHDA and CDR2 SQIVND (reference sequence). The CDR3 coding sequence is TGTGCCAGTAGTATCCGACGTGGGGGACCCTTTTGGTTCCAAGAGACCCAGTACTTC. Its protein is CASSIRRGGPFWFQETQYF.